Listed below are T cell receptor beta chains from one sample, sequenced in a study of cytotoxic CD8 clonotypes in ibrutinib-treated CLL. Repertoires were generated with immunoSEQ multiplex PCR, while TCRdb's copy carries only in-frame clones and drops some. The sample lists under 300,000 clones, 70% seen once, with 15% to 19% in the top ten. The source material was PBMCs, sampled after 24 months of ibrutinib treatment. Receptors were obtained from a human donor with chronic lymphocytic leukemia. CDR3s include the opening cysteine and the closing phenylalanine or tryptophan. A D gene is named only where the DNA matches it firmly. Not every row has a clone size; where given, it reads once, few, many or a size class.

cdr3_nt: TGTGCCAGCAGTTTATCGACGCCCCCCGGGGAGCTGTTTTTT
cdr3_aa: CASSLSTPPGELFF
clone_size: few
d_call: NA
j_call: TRBJ2-2
v_call: TRBV27

cdr3_nt: TGTGCCAGCTCTAGCGTAGCGGGAGGGAGTGAGCAGTTCTTC
cdr3_aa: CASSSVAGGSEQFF
clone_size: NA
d_call: TRBD2
j_call: TRBJ2-1
v_call: TRBV2

cdr3_nt: TGTGCCAGCAGCTTGGGGGGAGCAACTAATGAAAAACTGTTTTTT
cdr3_aa: CASSLGGATNEKLFF
clone_size: NA
d_call: NA
j_call: TRBJ1-4
v_call: TRBV9

cdr3_nt: TGTGCCAGCAGCTCCGGGACTAGCGGATACAATGAGCAGTTCTTC
cdr3_aa: CASSSGTSGYNEQFF
clone_size: few
d_call: TRBD2
j_call: TRBJ2-1
v_call: TRBV7-3

cdr3_nt: TGTGCCTGGAGTGTCATAACTAGCGGATCGTACAATGAGCAGTTCTTC
cdr3_aa: CAWSVITSGSYNEQFF
clone_size: NA
d_call: TRBD2
j_call: TRBJ2-1
v_call: TRBV30

cdr3_nt: TGTGCCAGCAGTTTGGGGGGTGTGAAAGGCGACGAGCAGTACTTC
cdr3_aa: CASSLGGVKGDEQYF
clone_size: NA
d_call: NA
j_call: TRBJ2-7
v_call: TRBV27

cdr3_nt: TGTGCCAGCAGCTTAGAAGGCGGGAAATCCTACGAGCAGTACTTC
cdr3_aa: CASSLEGGKSYEQYF
clone_size: NA
d_call: NA
j_call: TRBJ2-7
v_call: TRBV11-2

cdr3_nt: TGTGCCAGTAAGACTAGCGGGAGTGGCGATGAGCAGTTCTTC
cdr3_aa: CASKTSGSGDEQFF
clone_size: NA
d_call: TRBD2
j_call: TRBJ2-1
v_call: TRBV19

cdr3_nt: TGCAGCGTTGAGTCAGGGGGCGGTGGCTACACCTTC
cdr3_aa: CSVESGGGGYTF
clone_size: NA
d_call: TRBD1
j_call: TRBJ1-2
v_call: TRBV29-1

cdr3_nt: TGTGCCAGCTCACCAAGTGAGGGGATGGCTGGAAACACCATATATTTT
cdr3_aa: CASSPSEGMAGNTIYF
clone_size: NA
d_call: NA
j_call: TRBJ1-3
v_call: TRBV18

cdr3_nt: TGTGCCAGCAGCCAGAGCTCCGGATCCAGCTCTGGAAACACCATATATTTT
cdr3_aa: CASSQSSGSSSGNTIYF
clone_size: NA
d_call: NA
j_call: TRBJ1-3
v_call: TRBV7-2

cdr3_nt: TGTGCCAGTAGCAAAGACAGGGGGCTGAGCACAGATACGCAGTATTTT
cdr3_aa: CASSKDRGLSTDTQYF
clone_size: NA
d_call: TRBD1
j_call: TRBJ2-3
v_call: TRBV19

cdr3_nt: TGTGCCAGCAGTTTCGGACTAGCCATAGGCGATCAGCAGTTCTTC
cdr3_aa: CASSFGLAIGDQQFF
clone_size: once
d_call: TRBD2
j_call: TRBJ2-1
v_call: TRBV27

cdr3_nt: TGTGCCAGCTCGCCGGGACTAGATGAGACCCAGTACTTC
cdr3_aa: CASSPGLDETQYF
clone_size: NA
d_call: TRBD2
j_call: TRBJ2-5
v_call: TRBV18

cdr3_nt: TGTGCCAGCTCCGGGACAGGGGCGGACGAGCAGTACTTC
cdr3_aa: CASSGTGADEQYF
clone_size: NA
d_call: TRBD1
j_call: TRBJ2-7
v_call: TRBV28

cdr3_nt: TGCGCCAGCAGCTTGAGGGACCAAGAGCAGTACTTC
cdr3_aa: CASSLRDQEQYF
clone_size: NA
d_call: NA
j_call: TRBJ2-7
v_call: TRBV5-1

cdr3_nt: TGCGCCAGCAGCCAAGCCTGGCAGACTAATGAAAAACTGTTTTTT
cdr3_aa: CASSQAWQTNEKLFF
clone_size: NA
d_call: NA
j_call: TRBJ1-4
v_call: TRBV4-1

cdr3_nt: TGCAGCGTTGAAGATCCCTGGACAGGGCCCCGGAACACCATATATTTT
cdr3_aa: CSVEDPWTGPRNTIYF
clone_size: NA
d_call: TRBD1
j_call: TRBJ1-3
v_call: TRBV29-1

cdr3_nt: TGCGCCAGCAGTGACAGCTATCAGCCCCAGCATTTT
cdr3_aa: CASSDSYQPQHF
clone_size: NA
d_call: NA
j_call: TRBJ1-5
v_call: TRBV10-2

cdr3_nt: TGTGCCAGCAAGGAGGATCAGCGGTCCTACGAGCAGTACTTC
cdr3_aa: CASKEDQRSYEQYF
clone_size: NA
d_call: NA
j_call: TRBJ2-7
v_call: TRBV7-2

cdr3_nt: TGTGCCAGCAAGGCCGGGACTAGCGGAACGCAGTATTTT
cdr3_aa: CASKAGTSGTQYF
clone_size: NA
d_call: TRBD2
j_call: TRBJ2-3
v_call: TRBV6-4

cdr3_nt: TGTGCCAGCAGCCAAGGTGGGACTAGCTCGAGGGGGACCCAGTACTTC
cdr3_aa: CASSQGGTSSRGTQYF
clone_size: NA
d_call: TRBD2
j_call: TRBJ2-5
v_call: TRBV4-2

cdr3_nt: TGTGCCAGCAGTAAAAGGGACAGGGGTTCAGATACGCAGTATTTT
cdr3_aa: CASSKRDRGSDTQYF
clone_size: NA
d_call: TRBD1
j_call: TRBJ2-3
v_call: TRBV2

cdr3_nt: TGTGCCAGCAGGGGGACAGGCCATCTGTCCTACGAGCAGTACTTC
cdr3_aa: CASRGTGHLSYEQYF
clone_size: once
d_call: TRBD1
j_call: TRBJ2-7
v_call: TRBV27

cdr3_nt: TGTGCCAGCAGTGATGGTGGAGCGGTAACCTACGAGCAGTACTTC
cdr3_aa: CASSDGGAVTYEQYF
clone_size: many
d_call: NA
j_call: TRBJ2-7
v_call: TRBV6-1

cdr3_nt: TGTGCCAGCAGCTCGGAGATGAACACTGAAGCTTTCTTT
cdr3_aa: CASSSEMNTEAFF
clone_size: NA
d_call: NA
j_call: TRBJ1-1
v_call: TRBV7-9

cdr3_nt: TGTGCCACCAGCAGAGAGAATCAGGCTCCTTCGGGAAACACCATATATTTT
cdr3_aa: CATSRENQAPSGNTIYF
clone_size: NA
d_call: NA
j_call: TRBJ1-3
v_call: TRBV15

cdr3_nt: TGCGCCAGCAGCATGGGGACTAGCGATGCGGCGGATACGCAGTATTTT
cdr3_aa: CASSMGTSDAADTQYF
clone_size: few
d_call: TRBD2
j_call: TRBJ2-3
v_call: TRBV5-1

cdr3_nt: TGCAGCGCCGAGGGGGCGGGAGGCCCTGAGCAGTACTTC
cdr3_aa: CSAEGAGGPEQYF
clone_size: NA
d_call: NA
j_call: TRBJ2-7
v_call: TRBV29-1

cdr3_nt: TGTGCCAGCAACGGAGGGGGCACAGATACGCAGTATTTT
cdr3_aa: CASNGGGTDTQYF
clone_size: NA
d_call: NA
j_call: TRBJ2-3
v_call: TRBV9